The clone carrying this T cell receptor (beta chain) came up many times. Its antigen is currently unknown. Since it is a stray read in a library aimed at alpha chains, this beta chain has a size that is not meaningful. Individually, TCR cDNA molecules were each labelled with a unique molecular identifier. TCRdb ran MiXCR on the 5' RACE reads and lists one entry per CDR3 protein. The table has roughly 5,000 distinct CDR3 sequences, approximately 5.8% seen once; the top ten hold 35% to 40%. Germline-derived CDR1 and CDR2 are DFQATT and SNEGSKA (reference sequence). Trimming stripped 4 bases from V and 5 bases from J, with 11 bases between. This CDR3 has 13 amino acids. Time point given: sample taken at primary tumor resection. Unsorted tumor, nontumor lung tissue or cryopreserved PBMC supplied the whole RNA. This sample is part of a study of spatial heterogeneity in lung cancer. Findings and limits, study-wide: There was tracking of ubiquitous and regional nonsynonymous mutations by the respective counts of ubiquitous and regional expanded TCRs. Intratumoral expanded alpha and beta TCR counts were found to track tumor mutation counts.

The chain combines TRBV20-1 with TRBJ2-2, with D possibly being TRBD1 (6 bases). This receptor was taken from a female donor with early-stage non-small cell lung cancer. The sequences come from lung tumor tissue, collected at surgery. The CDR3, as DNA: TGCAGTGCTACCGGACAGCAAACCGGGGAGCTGTTTTTT. Encoded protein: CSATGQQTGELFF.